This T cell receptor beta chain was sequenced in a study of identical twins. The V segment lost 1 base and the J segment 2 bases; nucleotides outside the gene matches: 10. From germline, CDR1 is SGHVS and CDR2 FNYEAQ. The CDR3 is 17 amino acids. Notes on the study in general: Excess low generation probability was seen in twin-shared out-of-frame alpha sequences.

Template switching, a step in the protocol, added a universal primer site, and cDNA carried unique molecular identifiers. One entry per CDR3 protein results from TCRdb running MiXCR on the 5' RACE reads. The sample yields hundreds of thousands of distinct CDR3 sequences, more than 6.5% seen once. Details on this clonotype: Its antigen is unknown.

The sample also formed part of further work on yellow fever vaccine responses in identical twins.

The genes are TRBV7-6 and TRBJ2-5; 7 nucleotides agree with TRBD2. The sample comprised memory (CD45RO+) T cells sorted from blood. The clonotype comes from a woman aged 18-30 years in good health. As DNA, the CDR3 is TGTGCCAGCAGCTTAGGGCCCGCCGCGGGGGTGCAAGAGACCCAGTACTTC. This translates into CASSLGPAAGVQETQYF.